This T cell receptor beta chain was found in a study of identical twins. TCRdb itself ran the 5' RACE reads through MiXCR, one entry per CDR3 protein. The sample contains around 700 distinct CDR3 sequences, around 60% of which appear only once. The CDR3 has 14 residues. Germline values: CDR1 ENHRY, CDR2 SYGVKD. V shed 5 bases and J shed 0 bases, with 7 bases lying between them. Healthy Caucasians supplied all donations. The specimen sequenced was CD4+ T cells sorted from blood. The TCR comes from a young woman in good health. This table probably holds off-target reads from a library built for another chain. The chain combines TRBV10-3 with TRBJ2-2; possible D gene TRBD1, 6 bases. For the CDR3, the DNA is TGTGCCATCAGTCCAGGGGCGAACACCGGGGAGCTGTTTTTT. Its protein is CAISPGANTGELFF.